This T cell receptor beta chain originates from a study of blood T cell repertoires in COVID-19. Method: immunoSEQ multiplex PCR; TCRdb's copy keeps in-frame clones and lacks some. The sample has about 300,000 clones, 75% to 95% seen once; the top ten hold 1.1%. The germline V and J ends were trimmed by 0 bases and 0 bases, with 11 bases remaining between them. Germline V gene sequence: CDR1 MGHRA, CDR2 YSYEKL. CDR3 length: 17 residues. The clonotype originates from a woman aged 25-40 years who had recovered from COVID-19. Material for sequencing was PBMCs or T cells enriched from blood (not recorded which). The gene calls are TRBV4-1 and TRBJ1-4, with D possibly matching TRBD1 (6 bases). CDR3 bases: TGCGCCAGCAGCCAAGAATCAGGGACATCAACTAATGAAAAACTGTTTTTT. Protein sequence: CASSQESGTSTNEKLFF.